The 10 T cell receptor beta chains below were found in one sample sequenced in a study of Ad26.COV2.S vaccination and SARS-CoV-2 variants. The data were produced by immunoSEQ multiplex PCR, yet TCRdb's version contains in-frame clones alone and is incomplete. Here the sample spans hundreds of thousands of clones, about 88% being singletons. Treatment of the sample: 19 received Ad26.COV2.S at low or high dose, single or two shots; 5 received placebo; per-sample allocation not given. Vaccine and placebo recipients were sampled on day 63 after the first injection. The sequencing here drew on peripheral blood, taken in a trial of Ad26.COV2.S vaccine versus placebo. The origin of the receptors is a person aged 18-60 years who received the Ad26.COV2.S COVID-19 vaccine or a placebo.

The chain carries TRBV7-2 and TRBJ2-1; 13 nucleotides line up with TRBD2. CDR1 and CDR2 from the germline V gene are SGHTA and FQGNSA. CDR3 length: 18 residues. V lost 5 bases, J lost 2 bases, and 9 bases stayed unmatched. Here the CDR3 reads CASSAPGTSGVPYNEQFF. Written as DNA, the CDR3 is TGTGCCAGCAGCGCGCCAGGGACTAGCGGGGTTCCCTACAATGAGCAGTTCTTC. Full variable domain (outside the CDR3, taken from reference TRBV7-2 and TRBJ2-1): GAGVSQSPSNKVTEKGKDVELRCDPISGHTALYWYRQSLGQGLEFLIYFQGNSAPDKSGLPSDRFSAERTGGSVSTLTIQRTQQEDSAVYLCASSAPGTSGVPYNEQFFGPGTRLTVL.

V and J are TRBV5-1 and TRBJ2-7, with 7 bases that match TRBD2. Germline-derived CDR1 and CDR2 are SGHRS and YFSETQ. The trim removed 7 bases at V and 2 bases at J, leaving 6 bases unmatched. The CDR3 contains 13 residues. CDR3 residues: CASRGDAAYEQYF. CDR3 bases: TGCGCCAGCCGGGGGGACGCCGCCTACGAGCAGTACTTC.

The chain has TRBV7-3 and TRBJ2-3, with 16 bases lining up with TRBD2. The germline V gene encodes CDR1 SGHTA and CDR2 FQGTGA. The CDR3 totals 17 residues. The trim removed 5 bases at V and 2 bases at J, leaving 4 bases unmatched. CDR3 sequence (DNA): TGTGCCAGCAGCAAGGGACTAGCGGGAGGGATCACAGATACGCAGTATTTT. Encoded protein: CASSKGLAGGITDTQYF. Together with reference TRBV7-3 and TRBJ2-3, the CDR3 gives the full variable domain: GAGVSQTPSNKVTEKGKYVELRCDPISGHTALYWYRQSLGQGPEFLIYFQGTGAADDSGLPNDRFFAVRPEGSVSTLKIQRTERGDSAVYLCASSKGLAGGITDTQYFGPGTRLTVL.

The rearrangement links TRBV18 to TRBJ1-3; D gene ambiguous. The ends were cut back, 3 bases at V and 2 bases at J, with 2 bases in the middle. This CDR3 has 12 residues. CDR1 KGHSH and CDR2 LQKENI come from the germline V gene. The CDR3 DNA follows: TGTGCCAGCTCACCGGCTGGAAACACCATATATTTT. Protein product: CASSPAGNTIYF.

The rearrangement links TRBV28 to TRBJ1-5; D is unclear. CDR3 size: 14 residues. CDR1 MDHEN and CDR2 SYDVKM come from the germline V gene. Trimming removed 5 bases at V and 0 bases at J, with 8 bases between. The CDR3 bases are TGTGCCAGCAGTGCAACAAATAGCAATCAGCCCCAGCATTTT. This codes for CASSATNSNQPQHF.

This chain uses TRBV19 with TRBJ2-2; unclear D gene. This CDR3 is 16 amino acids long. CDR1 LNHDA and CDR2 SQIVND come from the germline V gene (reference sequence). Trimming took off 0 bases at V and 5 bases at J, with 13 bases between the two ends. The CDR3 region has the DNA TGTGCCAGTAGTATAGATCACACCAGTTGGACCGGGGAGCTGTTTTTT. As protein: CASSIDHTSWTGELFF.

V is TRBV4-3 and J is TRBJ1-2; TRBD1 matches at 7 bases. The CDR3 consists of 18 residues. J gave up 8 bases and V 4 bases, and 22 bases lay outside the gene matches. Germline lookup yields CDR1 LGHNA and CDR2 YSLEER. CDR3 in amino acids: CASSPRDSVHGPLGGYTF. The CDR3 coding sequence is TGCGCCAGCAGCCCCCGGGACAGCGTACACGGACCCCTGGGGGGCTACACCTTC.

This chain joins TRBV4-1 and TRBJ1-5; unclear D gene. The CDR3 contains 16 residues. CDR1 and CDR2 from the germline V gene are MGHRA and YSYEKL. The germline V and J ends were trimmed by 3 bases and 0 bases, with 12 bases remaining between them. The CDR3 DNA reads as TGCGCCAGCAGCCAGGAGGAGTTAGATAGCAATCAGCCCCAGCATTTT. It yields the protein CASSQEELDSNQPQHF.

The rearrangement uses TRBV4-2 and TRBJ1-5; the match to TRBD1 covers 9 bases. This CDR3 comprises 18 residues. The trim removed 1 base at V and 4 bases at J, leaving 11 bases unmatched. Germline V gene sequence: CDR1 LGHNA, CDR2 YNFKEQ. DNA of the CDR3: TGTGCCAGCAGCCAAGGTTACAGGGGGCTCGAAACGAATCAGCCCCAGCATTTT. This codes for CASSQGYRGLETNQPQHF.

The chain is built from TRBV6-6 and TRBJ2-7; 7 bases are a match to TRBD2. Trimming removed 6 bases from V and 4 bases from J; junction bases left unmatched: 12. This CDR3 has 15 amino acids. Germline V gene sequence: CDR1 MNHNY, CDR2 SVGAGI (reference sequence). CDR3 amino acids: CASSSAGAGEYEQYF. CDR3 in DNA: TGTGCCAGCAGCTCCGCCGGGGCGGGGGAGTACGAGCAGTACTTC.